A single sample is the source of the 22 T cell receptor beta chains below, sequenced in a study of cytomegalovirus exposure and HLA in healthy donors. Amplification used 60 Vbeta primers and 13 Jbeta primers. TCRdb keeps only in-frame clones here, not all; method: immunoSEQ multiplex PCR. In the table there are about 110,000 clones, 80% to 85% of which are singletons. The source material was PBMCs. The source is a man between 25 and 39 years old in good health and CMV-seropositive.

The genes are TRBV11-2 and TRBJ2-1; TRBD2 might be the D (6 bases). Germline V CDR1 and CDR2: SGHAT, FQNNGV. With 5 bases removed from V and 9 bases from J, the gap between germline ends came to 14 bases. The CDR3 extends over 13 amino acids. CDR3 region: CASSPRLGSEQFF. In nucleotides, the CDR3 is TGTGCCAGCAGCCCAAGACTAGGCAGTGAGCAGTTCTTC.

In the case of this clone: This specimen includes other DNA sequences encoding the same CDR3. The chain links TRBV6-6 to TRBJ2-7; 7 nucleotides agree with TRBD1. The CDR3 sequence is 14 residues long. Trimming cost V 4 bases and J 9 bases; bases outside gene matches: 12. Germline loops: CDR1 MNHNY, CDR2 SVGAGI (reference sequence). The chain's CDR3 is CASSSHETGSGQYF. The CDR3, as DNA: TGTGCCAGCAGTTCACACGAGACAGGGTCCGGGCAGTACTTC.

This clone was counted only a few times. This chain uses TRBV2 with TRBJ1-2; no firm D call. Trimming left V 6 bases short and J 8 bases short, with 10 bases between. Germline V CDR1 and CDR2: SNHLY, FYNNEI. The length of the CDR3 is 11 residues. The CDR3 nucleotides are TGTGCCAGCAGCCCCACTTTGGGCTACACCTTC. This translates into CASSPTLGYTF.

This clone was counted only a few times. V is TRBV7-8 and J is TRBJ1-1, with TRBD1 identical over 8 bases. J gave up 7 bases and V 8 bases, and 9 bases lay outside the gene matches. The CDR3 covers 13 residues. Germline CDR1 reads SGHVS; CDR2 reads FQNEAQ. The CDR3 DNA sequence: TGTGCCAGCGTATCACCACAGGGGGGTGAAGCTTTCTTT. Amino acid sequence: CASVSPQGGEAFF. Variable domain in full (rest from reference TRBV7-8 and TRBJ1-1): GAGVSQSPRYKVAKRGQDVALRCDPISGHVSLFWYQQALGQGPEFLTYFQNEAQLDKSGLPSDRFFAERPEGSVSTLKIQRTQQEDSAVYLCASVSPQGGEAFFGQGTRLTVV.

This sequence joins TRBV30 and TRBJ2-5, with D possibly TRBD1 on 5 matching bases. CDR1 is GTSNPN and CDR2 is SVGIG in the germline V gene (reference sequence). The CDR3 covers 15 residues. V was clipped by 7 bases and J by 2 bases, with 20 bases between them. In DNA form, the CDR3 reads TGTGCCTCTACCTTCGCCGCCAGGGTACAAGAGACCCAGTACTTC. It translates to CASTFAARVQETQYF.

The chain couples TRBV28 to TRBJ1-2; TRBD1 is a possible D gene (6 bases). Germline CDR1 MDHEN, CDR2 SYDVKM. V dropped 0 bases and J dropped 3 bases, with 17 bases sitting between them. The CDR3 runs to 17 residues. In DNA form, the CDR3 reads TGTGCCAGCAGTTTATGGGGGCGGGGGGCAAAGCACTATGGCTACACCTTC. It yields the protein CASSLWGRGAKHYGYTF.

The chain combines TRBV5-1 with TRBJ2-2, with TRBD1 matching 10 bases. Losses at the gene ends were 3 bases for V and 4 bases for J; bases not matched to a gene: 12. The CDR3 consists of 18 residues. CDR1 is SGHRS and CDR2 is YFSETQ in the germline V gene. In nucleotides, the CDR3 is TGCGCCAGCAGCTGGGGCGGGACAGGGGACGGCCCCACCGGGGAGCTGTTTTTT. It translates to CASSWGGTGDGPTGELFF.

In this sample, this clone turned up once. The rearrangement joins TRBV2 to TRBJ2-2, with 7 bases fitting TRBD2. The CDR3 runs 13 residues. Germline V gene lookup returns CDR1 SNHLY and CDR2 FYNNEI. The trim removed 11 bases at V and 7 bases at J, leaving 10 bases unmatched. The CDR3 region has the DNA TGTGCCGGAGGACGGGAGGAGGGCGGGGAGCTGTTTTTT. It codes for CAGGREEGGELFF.

As concerns this clone: An end of the junction does not agree with germline; a read error may underlie this. The V gene is TRBV5-8, the J gene TRBJ2-1, with a possible D match to TRBD2 (6 bases). Looked up from germline, CDR1 is SGHTS and CDR2 is YDEGEE. This CDR3 has 15 amino acids. CDR3 DNA: TGTGTCAGCAGCTTGTGGCGACTAGTTGGTAATGAGCAGTTCTTC. Translation gives CVSSLWRLVGNEQFF.

CDR3 bases: TGCAGCGTTTTCTCTTCAGGGTCCTCTGAAAAACTGTTTTTT. Translating gives CSVFSSGSSEKLFF. V gene TRBV29-1 combines with J gene TRBJ1-4; maybe TRBD1 (5 bases). The CDR3 covers 14 residues. V was shortened by 5 bases and J by 7 bases, with 17 bases between the two germline ends. Germline CDR1 reads SQVTM; CDR2 reads ANQGSEA.

The CDR3 is CASSRDREETQYF. In nucleotides, the CDR3 is TGTGCCAGCAGCCGTGACAGGGAAGAGACCCAGTACTTC. The chain employs TRBV5-4 and TRBJ2-5, with TRBD1 matching over 7 bases. V shed 4 bases and J 3 bases; nucleotides not matched to a gene: 3. The CDR3 runs to 13 residues. Per germline, CDR1 SGHNT and CDR2 YYREEE (reference sequence). Looking up the rest from reference TRBV5-4 and TRBJ2-5 gives the full variable domain: ETGVTQSPTHLIKTRGQQVTLRCSSQSGHNTVSWYQQALGQGPQFIFQYYREEENGRGNFPPRFSGLQFPNYSSELNVNALELDDSALYLCASSRDREETQYFGPGTRLLVL.

This clone was seen a single time. The chain couples TRBV10-1 to TRBJ2-5; D gene unclear. Germline loops: CDR1 WNHNN, CDR2 SYGVQD (reference sequence). The ends were cut back, 10 bases at V and 5 bases at J, with 8 bases in the middle. The CDR3 length is 10 residues. CDR3: CANIVETQYF. The CDR3 DNA is TGCGCCAACATTGTGGAGACCCAGTACTTC.

This chain uses TRBV19 with TRBJ2-1; the match to TRBD2 covers 15 bases. Germline CDR1 is LNHDA and CDR2 is SQIVND (reference sequence). The CDR3 has 19 residues. The V segment lost 9 bases and the J segment 8 bases; nucleotides outside the gene matches: 20. The CDR3 spells CARTGLAGGGPLSSDEQFF. In DNA, the CDR3 is TGTGCCAGAACCGGACTAGCGGGAGGGGGCCCCCTATCTTCAGATGAGCAGTTCTTC. Complete variable domain (other parts from reference TRBV19 and TRBJ2-1): DGGITQSPKYLFRKEGQNVTLSCEQNLNHDAMYWYRQDPGQGLRLIYYSQIVNDFQKGDIAEGYSVSREKKESFPLTVTSAQKNPTAFYLCARTGLAGGGPLSSDEQFFGPGTRLTVL.

This clone was recorded once. The chain uses TRBV5-4 and TRBJ2-4, with a tentative D call TRBD1 (5 bases). Germline CDR1 reads SGHNT; CDR2 reads YYREEE (reference sequence). The germline V and J ends were trimmed by 1 base and 3 bases, with 8 bases remaining between them. This CDR3 comprises 14 residues. CDR3 nucleotides: TGTGCCAGCAGCTTGAACCAGGGCAAAAACATTCAGTACTTC. This translates into CASSLNQGKNIQYF.

The V call is TRBV7-9, the J call TRBJ1-5; unclear D gene. This CDR3 has 15 amino acids. Trimming cost V 1 base and J 5 bases, with 12 bases left between them. The germline CDR1 and CDR2 sequences are SEHNR and FQNEAQ (reference sequence). CDR3 sequence reads: CASSLGGQEYQPQHF. CDR3 coding DNA: TGTGCCAGCAGCTTAGGTGGTCAGGAATATCAGCCCCAGCATTTT.

CDR3 in amino acids: CASSLVANGRATDTQYF. In nucleotides, the CDR3 is TGTGCCAGCAGCTTAGTAGCGAACGGGAGGGCCACAGATACGCAGTATTTT. The chain has TRBV7-6 and TRBJ2-3, with 8 bases identical to TRBD2. This CDR3 spans 17 amino acids. Germline V gives CDR1 SGHVS, CDR2 FNYEAQ. Trimming removed 1 base from V and 2 bases from J; junction bases left unmatched: 8.

The genes are TRBV11-3 and TRBJ2-1; 9 nucleotides agree with TRBD2. Germline-derived CDR1 and CDR2 are SGHNT and YENEEA. V lost 1 base to trimming and J lost 5 bases; unmatched junction nucleotides: 3. The CDR3 is 15 amino acids. Here the CDR3 reads CASSLVSGSNNEQFF. CDR3 coding DNA: TGTGCCAGCAGCTTAGTTAGCGGGAGTAACAATGAGCAGTTCTTC.

The chain carries TRBV30 and TRBJ2-7; no clear D. The length of the CDR3 is 10 residues. Trimming removed 1 base at V and 5 bases at J, with 3 bases between. Germline-derived CDR1 and CDR2 are GTSNPN and SVGIG (reference sequence). The CDR3: CAWSGDEQYF. For the CDR3, the DNA is TGTGCCTGGAGTGGCGACGAGCAGTACTTC.

The CDR3 spells CASSQETSGGGNIQYF. The DNA for the CDR3 is TGTGCCAGCAGCCAAGAGACTAGCGGGGGGGGGAACATTCAGTACTTC. The chain carries TRBV4-2 and TRBJ2-4, with 14 bases fitting TRBD2. CDR1 is LGHNA and CDR2 is YNFKEQ in the germline V gene. Germline trimming cut 0 bases from V and 7 bases from J; bases unmatched to any gene: 2. There are 16 residues in the CDR3.

This rearrangement joins TRBV9 to TRBJ1-1; the match to TRBD1 covers 7 bases. Germline CDR1 SGDLS, CDR2 YYNGEE. The V gene end was trimmed by 0 bases and the J gene end by 11 bases; junction bases not matched to a gene: 7. The CDR3 totals 13 residues. The CDR3 spells CASSVDKGADAFF. In nucleotides, the CDR3 is TGTGCCAGCAGCGTAGATAAGGGGGCAGACGCTTTCTTT.

The genes are TRBV19 and TRBJ2-1; 12 bases line up with TRBD2. After removal of 1 base from V and 9 bases from J, the junction contained 10 bases not matched to a gene. There are 17 residues in the CDR3. CDR1 is LNHDA, CDR2 SQIVND, per germline (reference sequence). DNA of the CDR3: TGTGCCAGTAGTATAGTAGCTAGCGGGGGGGGTTCGGGTGAGCAGTTCTTC. Encoded protein: CASSIVASGGGSGEQFF. The entire variable domain, with the rest obtained from reference TRBV19 and TRBJ2-1, is as follows: DGGITQSPKYLFRKEGQNVTLSCEQNLNHDAMYWYRQDPGQGLRLIYYSQIVNDFQKGDIAEGYSVSREKKESFPLTVTSAQKNPTAFYLCASSIVASGGGSGEQFFGPGTRLTVL.

This chain joins TRBV28 and TRBJ2-5, with TRBD1 identical over 8 bases. V lost 7 bases to trimming and J lost 4 bases; unmatched junction nucleotides: 8. This CDR3 comprises 14 residues. Germline CDR1 MDHEN, CDR2 SYDVKM. DNA of the CDR3: TGTGCCAGCACCCAAACAGGGGGAGGAGAGACCCAGTACTTC. It codes for CASTQTGGGETQYF.